What follows are 20 T cell receptor beta chains derived from one specimen sequenced in a study of T cell clonality in common variable immunodeficiency. Assay: immunoSEQ multiplex PCR; the TCRdb copy retains only in-frame clones and omits some. Found here are around 30,000 clones, no singletons; the ten largest cover roughly 4%. Source material: peripheral blood mononuclear cells. Receptors originate from a person aged 18 to 75 in good health.

This clone was seen ten or more times. Coverage ceases 3 residues before the CDR3 finishes, and the germline J gene fills in the end. The rearrangement joins TRBV7-6 to TRBJ2-5; D may be TRBD1 or TRBD2 (5 bases each). The CDR3 loop spans 13 amino acids. V was trimmed by 2 bases and J by 5 bases, leaving 9 bases between them. Germline V lookup: CDR1 SGHVS, CDR2 FNYEAQ. CDR3 DNA, as far as it was read: TGTGCCAGCAGCTTATTCGAGGGGGAGACC. This sequence encodes CASSLFEGET. The CDR3, in full, reads CASSLFEGETQYF.

This clone was seen ten or more times. CDR3 protein: CASRMGGNYGYTF. The CDR3 bases that were read are TGTGCCAGCCGCATGGGGGGGAACTATGGC. V is TRBV7-2 and J is TRBJ1-2, with D maybe TRBD1 (5 bases). The CDR3 end lies 3 residues beyond the end of the read and is filled in from the germline J gene. Germline V gene sequence: CDR1 SGHTA, CDR2 FQGNSA. V lost 8 bases and J lost 2, with 12 bases in between. CDR3 length: 13 amino acids.

This clone was observed many times. The read comes to an end 3 residues before the CDR3 does, leaving the germline J gene to fill in the end. The rearrangement joins TRBV20-1 to TRBJ2-2; TRBD2 agrees at 7 bases. V shed 0 bases, J shed 7 bases, and the junction held 8 bases outside the gene matches. Germline-derived CDR1 and CDR2 are DFQATT and SNEGSKA (reference sequence). The CDR3 is 15 amino acids. CDR3 DNA, as far as it was read: TGCAGTGCTAGAGATCGGACTAGACAGCTCGGGGAG. Translation gives CSARDRTRQLGE. The whole CDR3 protein reads CSARDRTRQLGELFF.

This clone has more than one count but fewer than ten. The read gets to within 3 residues of the CDR3 end, and the germline J gene fills in the rest. The gene calls are TRBV2 and TRBJ2-1; 9 nucleotides agree with TRBD2. Germline CDR1 SNHLY, CDR2 FYNNEI. The CDR3 has 16 amino acids. V shed 5 bases, J shed 3 bases, and the junction held 8 bases outside the gene matches. CDR3 protein: CASSSPPSGDYNEQFF. The CDR3 DNA, read in part, is TGTGCCAGCAGTAGCCCTCCTAGCGGGGACTACAATGAG. The variable domain in full, completed from reference TRBV2 and TRBJ2-1, reads EPEVTQTPSHQVTQMGQEVILRCVPISNHLYFYWYRQILGQKVEFLVSFYNNEISEKSEIFDDQFSVERPDGSNFTLKIRSTKLEDSAMYFCASSSPPSGDYNEQFFGPGTRLTVL.

There are many counts of this clone. Read data end 3 residues before the CDR3 end; the end is taken from the germline J gene. V usage is TRBV20-1 and J usage is TRBJ2-3, with D unclear. The CDR3 runs to 16 residues. Trimming stripped 0 bases from V and 0 bases from J, with 13 bases between. Germline CDR1 and CDR2: DFQATT and SNEGSKA (reference sequence). Partial CDR3 DNA: TGCAGTGCTAGAGATCTCTCGCGCTTTAGCACAGATACG. This translates into CSARDLSRFSTDT. The full CDR3 protein reads CSARDLSRFSTDTQYF.

This clone was seen repeatedly, ten times or more. Read sequence stops 3 residues before the CDR3 end, and the germline J gene provides the missing end. The rearrangement links TRBV19 to TRBJ1-6; 7 nucleotides agree with TRBD1. The ends lost 3 bases at V and 3 bases at J; junction bases unmatched: 5. This CDR3 spans 16 amino acids. The germline V gene has CDR1 LNHDA and CDR2 SQIVND (reference sequence). The sequenced CDR3 bases are TGTGCCAGTAGTATGGGCCGGGACAGCTATAATTCACCC. Amino acids: CASSMGRDSYNSP. The full-length CDR3 reads as CASSMGRDSYNSPLHF.

This clone has at least ten counts. Read coverage stops 3 residues before the CDR3 terminus; the germline J gene supplies the remainder. This chain uses TRBV5-1 with TRBJ2-1, with 11 bases aligning to TRBD2. Unmatched junction bases numbered 8, after V lost 3 bases and J lost 6 bases. Looked up from germline, CDR1 is SGHRS and CDR2 is YFSETQ. The CDR3 is made up of 16 amino acids. The part of the CDR3 DNA that was read is TGCGCCAGCAGCTGGATAGCGGGGGGGCAGAGCAATGAG. This gives the protein CASSWIAGGQSNE. The full CDR3 is CASSWIAGGQSNEQFF.

As concerns this clone: The DNA ends 3 residues before the CDR3 does, and the rest of the CDR3 is filled in from the germline J gene. V is TRBV7-8 and J is TRBJ2-2; D unresolved. Germline CDR1 SGHVS, CDR2 FQNEAQ. CDR3 size: 14 residues. Partial CDR3 DNA: TGTGCCAGCACCCCAAGGGTAGTTGATGAAAAG. Translated: CASTPRVVDEK. The complete CDR3 reads CASTPRVVDEKLFF.

The part of the CDR3 DNA that was read is TGCGCCAGCAGCTTGGAAGGGACAGGGGAGGAGACC. Protein product: CASSLEGTGEET. The CDR3 reads in full as CASSLEGTGEETQYF. V and J are TRBV5-1 and TRBJ2-5, with 10 bases fitting TRBD1. Sequencing ends 3 residues short of the CDR3 end; the germline J gene provides the rest. The V and J ends lost 0 bases and 5 bases, in that order; junction bases with no gene match: 4. Germline V gene sequence: CDR1 SGHRS, CDR2 YFSETQ. The CDR3 runs to 15 residues.

Many counts were recorded for this clone. The CDR3 end lies 3 residues beyond the end of the read and is filled in from the germline J gene. V is TRBV6-2 or TRBV6-3 and J is TRBJ2-3; maybe TRBD2 (7 bases). There are 15 residues in the CDR3. Germline V gives CDR1 MNHEY, CDR2 SVGEGT. Incomplete CDR3 DNA: TGTGCCAGCAGTTATACCCTGGGGGGGGCGGAGACG. Residues: CASSYTLGGAET. The whole CDR3 sequence reads CASSYTLGGAETQYF.

This clone appeared many times. The read stops 3 residues short of the end of the CDR3; the missing end is completed from the germline J gene. This chain links TRBV20-1 with TRBJ1-5; a weak D match, TRBD1 (6 bases). Trimming pared 3 bases from V and 7 bases from J, leaving 13 bases between. The CDR3 has 13 residues. Germline V gives CDR1 DFQATT, CDR2 SNEGSKA (reference sequence). The sequenced CDR3 bases are TGCAGTGCTAGTCGGGCAGGGGAACAGCCC. Translating gives CSASRAGEQP. The CDR3 reads in full as CSASRAGEQPQHF.

This clone came up many times. Coverage ceases 3 residues before the CDR3 finishes, and the germline J gene fills in the end. The rearrangement joins TRBV20-1 to TRBJ2-5, with D possibly matching TRBD1 (6 bases). In germline, CDR1 is DFQATT, CDR2 SNEGSKA (reference sequence). This CDR3 spans 18 amino acids. Trimming shortened V by 0 bases and J by 3 bases, and 23 bases separated the two germline ends. The sequenced part of the CDR3 DNA is TGCAGTGCTAGAGACTGGCATGGCGCGACAGGAACGAAAGAGACC. Amino acid sequence: CSARDWHGATGTKET. In full, the CDR3 is CSARDWHGATGTKETQYF.

This clone was picked up many times. The CDR3 extends 3 residues past the end of the read, so its final part is completed from the germline J gene. J is TRBJ2-5 and V is TRBV20-1; D remains unclear. The CDR3 is made up of 14 amino acids. V lost 6 bases to trimming and J lost 1 base, with 15 bases between them. Per the germline V gene, CDR1 is DFQATT and CDR2 is SNEGSKA (reference sequence). CDR3 bases read: TGCAGTGCCCTTCAGAACATCATCCAAGAGACC. Translated, it gives CSALQNIIQET. The entire CDR3 is CSALQNIIQETQYF.

This clone was seen at least ten times. CDR3: CASSMKAGGPSEQFF. CDR3 bases read: TGTGCCAGCAGCATGAAGGCGGGGGGGCCCAGTGAG. The chain recombines TRBV5-4 with TRBJ2-1, with TRBD2 matching over 9 bases. The read stops 3 residues short of the end of the CDR3; the missing end is completed from the germline J gene. V trimming: 4 bases; J trimming: 9 bases; junction bases outside the gene matches: 11. In germline, CDR1 is SGHNT, CDR2 YYREEE (reference sequence). CDR3 length: 15 residues.

This clone was detected ten times or more. The CDR3 end is not reached by the read, which stops 3 residues before it; the germline J gene fills it in. The gene calls are TRBV7-6 and TRBJ2-7; TRBD1 aligns across 10 bases. The CDR3 runs 14 residues. CDR1 and CDR2 from the germline V gene are SGHVS and FNYEAQ. The J segment lost 4 bases and the V segment lost 1 base, leaving 1 base of the junction unmatched. CDR3 sequence reads: CASSLGQGAYEQYF. The covered CDR3 bases are TGTGCCAGCAGCTTAGGACAGGGGGCTTACGAG.

This clone was counted many times. The read terminates 3 residues ahead of where the CDR3 ends, so the germline J gene completes it. The chain links TRBV10-1 to TRBJ2-5, with 7 bases fitting TRBD2. The V segment lost 3 bases and the J segment 2 bases; nucleotides outside the gene matches: 6. The CDR3 consists of 15 residues. Germline V CDR1 and CDR2: WNHNN, SYGVQD (reference sequence). The part of the CDR3 DNA that was read is TGCGCCAGCAGTGAAGGTCACGGGGGGCAAGAGACC. Its translation is CASSEGHGGQET. The entire CDR3 sequence reads CASSEGHGGQETQYF.

At least ten counts were recorded for this clone. The CDR3 goes on 3 residues after the read ends, and that part is filled in from the germline J gene. J is TRBJ2-7 and V is TRBV18; 10 bases match TRBD2. This CDR3 has 15 residues. Germline values: CDR1 KGHSH, CDR2 LQKENI. After removal of 2 bases from V and 3 bases from J, the junction contained 4 bases not matched to a gene. This CDR3 is CASSPGLAGVYEQYF. The CDR3 bases that were read are TGTGCCAGCTCACCAGGGCTAGCGGGAGTCTACGAG.

As for this clone: The read ends 3 residues early relative to the CDR3; the germline J gene fills the gap. J is TRBJ1-2 and V is TRBV6-2 or TRBV6-3; D remains unclear. Germline CDR1 reads MNHEY; CDR2 reads SVGEGT. CDR3 length equals 16 residues. CDR3 loop: CASNLPRAGAYNDYTF. The sequenced CDR3 bases are TGTGCCAGCAACCTCCCTCGAGCGGGAGCCTACAATGAC.

Many counts were recorded for this clone. The missing CDR3 end, 3 residues past where the read stops, is filled in from the germline J gene. This chain connects TRBV4-1 to TRBJ2-7; possibly TRBD2 for D (7 bases). Germline lookup yields CDR1 MGHRA and CDR2 YSYEKL. The germline V and J ends were trimmed by 1 base and 6 bases, with 10 bases remaining between them. There are 13 residues in the CDR3. The CDR3 bases that were read are TGCGCCAGCAGCCAAGGAGGGGGGGTCGAG. It is translated as CASSQGGGVE. The full-length CDR3 reads as CASSQGGGVEQYF.

The sample holds many counts of this clone. The sequence runs out 3 residues before the end of the CDR3; the remainder is reconstructed from the germline J gene. This sequence joins TRBV18 and TRBJ2-1; 8 bases are shared with TRBD2. Germline CDR1 KGHSH, CDR2 LQKENI. J lost 4 bases, V lost 3 bases, and 8 bases had no gene match. This CDR3 contains 16 residues. The sequenced CDR3 bases are TGTGCCAGCTCACCTGCACCCGGGACTAGTTACAATGAG. It translates to CASSPAPGTSYNE. The whole CDR3 reads CASSPAPGTSYNEQFF.